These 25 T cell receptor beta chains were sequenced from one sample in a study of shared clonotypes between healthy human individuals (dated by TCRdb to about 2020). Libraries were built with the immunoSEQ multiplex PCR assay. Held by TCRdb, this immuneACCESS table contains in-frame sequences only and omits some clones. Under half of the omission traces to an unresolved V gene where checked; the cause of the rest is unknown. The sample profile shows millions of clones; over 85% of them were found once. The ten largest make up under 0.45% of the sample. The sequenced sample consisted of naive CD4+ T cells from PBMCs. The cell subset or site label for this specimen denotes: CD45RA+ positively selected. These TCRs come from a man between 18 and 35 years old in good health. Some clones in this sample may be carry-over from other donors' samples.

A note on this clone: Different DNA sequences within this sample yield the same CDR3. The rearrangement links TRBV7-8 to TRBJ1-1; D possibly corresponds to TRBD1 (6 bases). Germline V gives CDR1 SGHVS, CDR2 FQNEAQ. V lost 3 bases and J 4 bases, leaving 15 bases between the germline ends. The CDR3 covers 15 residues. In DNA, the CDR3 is TGTGCCAGCAGCTTCAGCAGGGGCCTAAGCACTGAAGCTTTCTTT. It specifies CASSFSRGLSTEAFF.

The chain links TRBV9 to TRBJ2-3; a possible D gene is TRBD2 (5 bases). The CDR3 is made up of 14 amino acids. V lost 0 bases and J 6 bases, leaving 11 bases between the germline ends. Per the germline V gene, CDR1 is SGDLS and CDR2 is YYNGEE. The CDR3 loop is CASSVDGSRDTQYF. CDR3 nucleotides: TGTGCCAGCAGCGTAGATGGGAGTCGCGATACGCAGTATTTT.

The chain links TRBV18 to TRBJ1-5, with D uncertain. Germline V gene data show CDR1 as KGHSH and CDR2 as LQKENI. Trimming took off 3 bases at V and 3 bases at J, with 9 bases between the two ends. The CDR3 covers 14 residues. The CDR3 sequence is CASSPLWDNQPQHF. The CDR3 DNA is TGTGCCAGCTCACCGCTCTGGGACAATCAGCCCCAGCATTTT. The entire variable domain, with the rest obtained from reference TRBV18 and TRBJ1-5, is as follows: NAGVMQNPRHLVRRRGQEARLRCSPMKGHSHVYWYRQLPEEGLKFMVYLQKENIIDESGMPKERFSAEFPKEGPSILRIQQVVRGDSAAYFCASSPLWDNQPQHFGDGTRLSIL.

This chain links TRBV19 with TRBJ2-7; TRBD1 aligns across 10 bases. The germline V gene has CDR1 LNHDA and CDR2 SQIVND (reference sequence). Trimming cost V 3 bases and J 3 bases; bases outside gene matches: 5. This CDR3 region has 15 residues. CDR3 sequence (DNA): TGTGCCAGTAGTATTGGGGACAGGGGTTTCTACGAGCAGTACTTC. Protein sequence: CASSIGDRGFYEQYF.

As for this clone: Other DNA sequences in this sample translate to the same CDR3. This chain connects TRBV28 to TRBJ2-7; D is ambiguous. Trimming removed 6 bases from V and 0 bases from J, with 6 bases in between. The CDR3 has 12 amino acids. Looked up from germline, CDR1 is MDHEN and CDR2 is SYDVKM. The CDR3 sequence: CASSAGSYEQYF. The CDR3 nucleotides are TGTGCCAGCAGCGCCGGCTCCTACGAGCAGTACTTC.

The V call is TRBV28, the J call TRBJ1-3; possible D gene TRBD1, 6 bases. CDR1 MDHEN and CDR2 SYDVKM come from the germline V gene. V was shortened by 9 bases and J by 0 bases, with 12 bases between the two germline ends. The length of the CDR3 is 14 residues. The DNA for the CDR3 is TGTGCCAGTTACAGGGCGAGCTCTGGAAACACCATATATTTT. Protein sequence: CASYRASSGNTIYF.

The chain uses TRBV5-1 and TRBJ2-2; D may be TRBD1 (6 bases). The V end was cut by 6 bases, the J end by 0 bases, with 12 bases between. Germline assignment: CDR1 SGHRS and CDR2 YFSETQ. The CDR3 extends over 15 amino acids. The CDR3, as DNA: TGCGCCAGCACCACGGGACACACGAACACCGGGGAGCTGTTTTTT. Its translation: CASTTGHTNTGELFF.

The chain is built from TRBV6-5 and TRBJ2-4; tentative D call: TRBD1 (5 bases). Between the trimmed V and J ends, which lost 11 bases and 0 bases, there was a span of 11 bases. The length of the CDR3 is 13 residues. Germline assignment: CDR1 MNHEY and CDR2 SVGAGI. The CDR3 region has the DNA TGTGCCTCCAGACAGCTAGCCAAAAACATTCAGTACTTC. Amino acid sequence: CASRQLAKNIQYF.

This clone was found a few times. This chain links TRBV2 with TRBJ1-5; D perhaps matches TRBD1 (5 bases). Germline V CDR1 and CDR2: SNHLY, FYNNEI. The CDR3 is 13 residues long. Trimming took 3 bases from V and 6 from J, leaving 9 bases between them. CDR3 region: CASSEGVAQPQHF. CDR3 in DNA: TGTGCCAGCAGTGAGGGGGTGGCTCAGCCCCAGCATTTT.

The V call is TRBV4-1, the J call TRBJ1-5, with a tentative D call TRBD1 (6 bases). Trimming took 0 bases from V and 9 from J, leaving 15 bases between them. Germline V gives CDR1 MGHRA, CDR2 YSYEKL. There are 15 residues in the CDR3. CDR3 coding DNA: TGCGCCAGCAGCCAAGAGTGGGACCAGGGGCGGCCCCAGCATTTT. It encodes CASSQEWDQGRPQHF.

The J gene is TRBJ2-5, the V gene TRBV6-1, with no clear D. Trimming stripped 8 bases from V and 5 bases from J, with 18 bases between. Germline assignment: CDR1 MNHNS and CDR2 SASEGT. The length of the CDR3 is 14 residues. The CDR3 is CASSVQRVGETQYF. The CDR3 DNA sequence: TGTGCCAGCTCCGTCCAACGAGTCGGGGAGACCCAGTACTTC.

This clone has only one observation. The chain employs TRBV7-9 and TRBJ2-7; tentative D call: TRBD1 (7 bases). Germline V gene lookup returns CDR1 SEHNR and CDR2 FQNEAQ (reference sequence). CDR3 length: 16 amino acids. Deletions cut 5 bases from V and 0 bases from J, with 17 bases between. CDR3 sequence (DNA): TGTGCCAGCAGCCAAGGGGCGGGACAGTTCTCCTACGAGCAGTACTTC. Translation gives CASSQGAGQFSYEQYF. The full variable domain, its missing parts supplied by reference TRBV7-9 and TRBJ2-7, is DTGVSQNPRHKITKRGQNVTFRCDPISEHNRLYWYRQTLGQGPEFLTYFQNEAQLEKSRLLSDRFSAERPKGSFSTLEIQRTEQGDSAMYLCASSQGAGQFSYEQYFGPGTRLTVT.

The CDR3 region has the DNA TGTGCCAGCAGTTTCCGGATGTGGGACAGATCCTACGAGCAGTACTTC. This codes for CASSFRMWDRSYEQYF. The chain recombines TRBV28 with TRBJ2-7, with 7 bases aligning to TRBD1. The trim removed 3 bases at V and 1 base at J, leaving 9 bases unmatched. The germline gives CDR1 MDHEN, CDR2 SYDVKM. This CDR3 has 16 amino acids.

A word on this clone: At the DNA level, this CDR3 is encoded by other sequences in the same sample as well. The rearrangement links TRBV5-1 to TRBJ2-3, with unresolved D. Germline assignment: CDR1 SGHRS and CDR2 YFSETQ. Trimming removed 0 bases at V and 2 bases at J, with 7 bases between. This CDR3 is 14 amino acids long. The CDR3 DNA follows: TGCGCCAGCAGCTTGGGAGAACCCACAGATACGCAGTATTTT. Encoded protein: CASSLGEPTDTQYF.

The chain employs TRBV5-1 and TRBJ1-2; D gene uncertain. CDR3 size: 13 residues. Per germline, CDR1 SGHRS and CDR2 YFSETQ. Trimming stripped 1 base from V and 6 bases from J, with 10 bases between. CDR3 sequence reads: CASSLTGKDGYTF. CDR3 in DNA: TGCGCCAGCAGCTTGACGGGGAAGGATGGCTACACCTTC.

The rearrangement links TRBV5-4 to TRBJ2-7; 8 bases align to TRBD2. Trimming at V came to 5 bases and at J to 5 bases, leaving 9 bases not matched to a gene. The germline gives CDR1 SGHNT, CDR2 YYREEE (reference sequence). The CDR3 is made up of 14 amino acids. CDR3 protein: CASRGSGSNNEQYF. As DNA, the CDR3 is TGTGCCAGCAGGGGGAGCGGGAGTAACAACGAGCAGTACTTC.

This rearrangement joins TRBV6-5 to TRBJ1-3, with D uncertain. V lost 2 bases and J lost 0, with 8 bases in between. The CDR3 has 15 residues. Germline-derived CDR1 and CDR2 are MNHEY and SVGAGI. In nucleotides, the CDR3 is TGTGCCAGCAGTTACGAACACCTCTCTGGAAACACCATATATTTT. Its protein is CASSYEHLSGNTIYF.

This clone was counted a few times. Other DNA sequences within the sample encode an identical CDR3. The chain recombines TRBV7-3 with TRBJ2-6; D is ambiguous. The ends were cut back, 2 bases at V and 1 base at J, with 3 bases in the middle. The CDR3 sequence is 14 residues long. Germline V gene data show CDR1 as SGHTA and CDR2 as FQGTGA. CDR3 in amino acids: CASSLGSGANVLTF. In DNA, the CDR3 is TGTGCCAGCAGCTTAGGATCTGGGGCCAACGTCCTGACTTTC.

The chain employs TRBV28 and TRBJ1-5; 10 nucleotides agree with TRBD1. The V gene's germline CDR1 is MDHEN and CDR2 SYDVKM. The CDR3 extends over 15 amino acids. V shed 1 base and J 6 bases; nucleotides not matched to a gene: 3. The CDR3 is CASSLLGQGSQPQHF. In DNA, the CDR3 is TGTGCCAGCAGTTTATTGGGACAGGGGAGTCAGCCCCAGCATTTT.

Written as DNA, the CDR3 is TGTGCCAGCAGCCGAGGGACTAGCGGGAGGGTCTACGAGCAGTACTTC. Amino acid sequence: CASSRGTSGRVYEQYF. The chain carries TRBV28 and TRBJ2-7; 16 nucleotides match TRBD2. The CDR3 runs to 16 residues. V trimming: 6 bases; J trimming: 3 bases; junction bases outside the gene matches: 5. Germline assignment: CDR1 MDHEN and CDR2 SYDVKM.

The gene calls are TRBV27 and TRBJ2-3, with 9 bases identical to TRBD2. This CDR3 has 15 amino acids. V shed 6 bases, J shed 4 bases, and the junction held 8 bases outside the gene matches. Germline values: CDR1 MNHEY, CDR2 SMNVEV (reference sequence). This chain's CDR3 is CASSAGGAQADTQYF. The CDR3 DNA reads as TGTGCCAGCAGCGCGGGGGGGGCGCAGGCAGATACGCAGTATTTT.

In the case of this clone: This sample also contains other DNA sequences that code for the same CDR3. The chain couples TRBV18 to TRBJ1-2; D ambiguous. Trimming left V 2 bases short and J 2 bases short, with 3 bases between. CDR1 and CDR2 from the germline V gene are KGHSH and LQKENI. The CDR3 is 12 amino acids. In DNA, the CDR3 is TGTGCCAGCTCACCAAGGAACTATGGCTACACCTTC. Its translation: CASSPRNYGYTF.

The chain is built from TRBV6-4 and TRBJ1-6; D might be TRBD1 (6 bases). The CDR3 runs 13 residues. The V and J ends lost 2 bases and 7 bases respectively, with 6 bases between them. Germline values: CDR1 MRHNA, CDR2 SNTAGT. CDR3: CASSDTGNSPLHF. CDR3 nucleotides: TGTGCCAGCAGTGACACAGGGAATTCACCCCTCCACTTT.

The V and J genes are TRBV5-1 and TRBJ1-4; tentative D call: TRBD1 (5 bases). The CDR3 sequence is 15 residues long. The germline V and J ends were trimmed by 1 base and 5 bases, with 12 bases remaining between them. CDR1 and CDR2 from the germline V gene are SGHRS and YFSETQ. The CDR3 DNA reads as TGCGCCAGCAGCTTGAGAGGGACCCAGAATGAAAAACTGTTTTTT. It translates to CASSLRGTQNEKLFF.

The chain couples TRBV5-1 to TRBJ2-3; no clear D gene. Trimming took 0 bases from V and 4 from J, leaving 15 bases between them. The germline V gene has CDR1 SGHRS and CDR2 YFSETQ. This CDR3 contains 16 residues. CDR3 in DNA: TGCGCCAGCAGCTTGGGGGTCCAAAGTGGCTCAGATACGCAGTATTTT. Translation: CASSLGVQSGSDTQYF. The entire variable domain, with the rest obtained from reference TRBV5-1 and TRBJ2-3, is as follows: KAGVTQTPRYLIKTRGQQVTLSCSPISGHRSVSWYQQTPGQGLQFLFEYFSETQRNKGNFPGRFSGRQFSNSRSEMNVSTLELGDSALYLCASSLGVQSGSDTQYFGPGTRLTVL.